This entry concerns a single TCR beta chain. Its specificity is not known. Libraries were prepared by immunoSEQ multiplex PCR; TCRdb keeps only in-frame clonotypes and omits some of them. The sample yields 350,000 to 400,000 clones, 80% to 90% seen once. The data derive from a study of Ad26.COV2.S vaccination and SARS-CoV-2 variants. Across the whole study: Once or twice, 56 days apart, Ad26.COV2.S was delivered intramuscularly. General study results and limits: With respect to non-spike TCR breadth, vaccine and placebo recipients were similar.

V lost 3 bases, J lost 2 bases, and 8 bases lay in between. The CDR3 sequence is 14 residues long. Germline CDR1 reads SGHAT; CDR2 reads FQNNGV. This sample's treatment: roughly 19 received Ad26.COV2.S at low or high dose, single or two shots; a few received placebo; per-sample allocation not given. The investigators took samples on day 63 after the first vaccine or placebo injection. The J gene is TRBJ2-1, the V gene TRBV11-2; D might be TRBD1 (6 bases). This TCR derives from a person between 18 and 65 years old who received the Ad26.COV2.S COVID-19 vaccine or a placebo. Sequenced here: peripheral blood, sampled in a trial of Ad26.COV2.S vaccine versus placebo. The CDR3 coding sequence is TGTGCCAGCAGCTTTAGGGGGACCTACAATGAGCAGTTCTTC. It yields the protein CASSFRGTYNEQFF.